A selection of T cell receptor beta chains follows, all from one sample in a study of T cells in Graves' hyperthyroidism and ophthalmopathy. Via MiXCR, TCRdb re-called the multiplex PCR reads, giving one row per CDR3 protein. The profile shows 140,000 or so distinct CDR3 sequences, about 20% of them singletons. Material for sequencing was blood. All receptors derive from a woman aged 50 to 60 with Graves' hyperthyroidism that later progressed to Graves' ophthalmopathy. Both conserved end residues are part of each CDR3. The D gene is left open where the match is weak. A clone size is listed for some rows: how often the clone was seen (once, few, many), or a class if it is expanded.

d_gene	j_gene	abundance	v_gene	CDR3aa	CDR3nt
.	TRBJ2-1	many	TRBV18	CASSPGSEGYEQFF	TGTGCCAGCTCACCAGGATCAGAGGGGTATGAGCAGTTCTTC
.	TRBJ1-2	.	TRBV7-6	CASSSRDTRSNYGYTF	TGTGCCAGCAGCTCCCGGGACACCCGGAGCAACTATGGCTACACCTTC
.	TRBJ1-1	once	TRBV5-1	CASSVTQGNTEAFF	TGCGCCAGCAGCGTGACACAGGGGAACACTGAAGCTTTCTTT
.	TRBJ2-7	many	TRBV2	CASSYNYEQYF	TGTGCCAGCAGTTACAACTACGAGCAGTACTTC
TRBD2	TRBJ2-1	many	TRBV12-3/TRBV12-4	CASSLLGSGNVYNEQFF	TGTGCCAGCAGTTTGTTAGGTAGCGGGAACGTTTACAATGAGCAGTTCTTC
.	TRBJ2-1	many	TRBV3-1	CASSQDLMTASSYNEQFF	TGTGCCAGCAGCCAAGACCTCATGACGGCCAGCTCCTACAATGAGCAGTTCTTC
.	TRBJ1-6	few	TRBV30	CAWSVGGNSPLHF	TGTGCCTGGAGTGTGGGGGGCAATTCACCCCTCCACTTT
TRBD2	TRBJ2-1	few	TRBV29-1	CSVEGAGGPYEQFF	TGCAGCGTTGAAGGAGCGGGAGGGCCTTATGAGCAGTTCTTC
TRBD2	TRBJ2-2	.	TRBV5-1	CASSLGSGRSNTGELFF	TGCGCCAGCAGCTTGGGTAGCGGGAGGTCGAACACCGGGGAGCTGTTTTTT
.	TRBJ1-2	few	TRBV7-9	CASSLYADSNYGYTF	TGTGCCAGCAGCTTATACGCAGACTCTAACTATGGCTACACCTTC
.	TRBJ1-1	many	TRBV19	CASSMKGGNTEAFF	TGTGCCAGTAGTATGAAAGGGGGGAACACTGAAGCTTTCTTT
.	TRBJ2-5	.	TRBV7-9	CASSPRDRSALGGTQCF	TGTGCCAGCAGCCCCCGGGACAGATCTGCATTGGGGGGGACCCAGTGCTTC
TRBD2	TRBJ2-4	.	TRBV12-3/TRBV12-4	CASRVSGRGGNIQYF	TGTGCCAGCAGGGTTAGCGGGAGGGGAGGAAACATTCAGTACTTC
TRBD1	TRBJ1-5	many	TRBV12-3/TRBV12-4	CASSSRQGIYQPQHF	TGTGCCAGCAGTTCCCGACAGGGGATTTATCAGCCCCAGCATTTT
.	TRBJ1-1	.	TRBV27	CASSSPPGRHGTEAFF	TGTGCCAGCAGTTCCCCCCCGGGGAGGCACGGGACTGAAGCTTTCTTT
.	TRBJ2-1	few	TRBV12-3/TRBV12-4	CASSRTLTLEKLNNEQFF	TGTGCCAGCAGCCGAACCTTAACCCTAGAGAAGCTAAACAATGAGCAGTTCTTC
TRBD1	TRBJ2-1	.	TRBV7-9	CASRGQGAPYEQFF	TGTGCCAGCAGAGGACAGGGGGCGCCGTATGAGCAGTTCTTC
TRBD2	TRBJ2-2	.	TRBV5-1	CASLAGANTGELFF	TGCGCCAGTCTAGCGGGAGCAAACACCGGGGAGCTGTTTTTT
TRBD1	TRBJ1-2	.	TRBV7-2	CASSLDDRAGGGYTF	TGTGCCAGCAGCTTAGACGACAGGGCAGGGGGTGGCTACACCTTC
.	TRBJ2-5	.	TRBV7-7	CASSLVGRGETQYF	TGTGCTAGCAGCTTAGTTGGCAGGGGAGAGACCCAGTACTTC
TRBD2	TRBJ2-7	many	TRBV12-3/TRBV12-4	CASSPPLAGANEQYF	TGTGCCAGCAGCCCCCCACTAGCGGGAGCCAACGAGCAGTACTTC
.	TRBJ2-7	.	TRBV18	CASSPPESYEQYF	TGTGCCAGCTCACCACCGGAGAGCTACGAGCAGTACTTC
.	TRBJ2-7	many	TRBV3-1	CASSVRGTARTYEQYF	TGTGCCAGCAGCGTAAGAGGTACGGCGAGGACCTACGAGCAGTACTTC
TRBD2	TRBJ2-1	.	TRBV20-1	CSATSGRKQFF	TGCAGTGCCACTAGCGGGAGAAAGCAGTTCTTC
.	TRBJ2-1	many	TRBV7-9	CASSLLNEQFF	TGTGCCAGCAGCTTACTCAATGAGCAGTTCTTC
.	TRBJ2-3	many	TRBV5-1	CASRTHSTDTQYF	TGCGCCAGCCGGACTCATAGCACAGATACGCAGTATTTT
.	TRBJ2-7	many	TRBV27	CASSSGMPPYEQYF	TGTGCCAGCAGTTCCGGGATGCCACCCTACGAGCAGTACTTC
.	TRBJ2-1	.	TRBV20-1	CSANPLEGDNEQFF	TGCAGTGCCAATCCACTAGAGGGGGACAATGAGCAGTTCTTC
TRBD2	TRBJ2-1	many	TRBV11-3	CASSRGTSGYNEQFF	TGTGCCAGCAGCCGTGGGACTAGCGGGTACAATGAGCAGTTCTTC